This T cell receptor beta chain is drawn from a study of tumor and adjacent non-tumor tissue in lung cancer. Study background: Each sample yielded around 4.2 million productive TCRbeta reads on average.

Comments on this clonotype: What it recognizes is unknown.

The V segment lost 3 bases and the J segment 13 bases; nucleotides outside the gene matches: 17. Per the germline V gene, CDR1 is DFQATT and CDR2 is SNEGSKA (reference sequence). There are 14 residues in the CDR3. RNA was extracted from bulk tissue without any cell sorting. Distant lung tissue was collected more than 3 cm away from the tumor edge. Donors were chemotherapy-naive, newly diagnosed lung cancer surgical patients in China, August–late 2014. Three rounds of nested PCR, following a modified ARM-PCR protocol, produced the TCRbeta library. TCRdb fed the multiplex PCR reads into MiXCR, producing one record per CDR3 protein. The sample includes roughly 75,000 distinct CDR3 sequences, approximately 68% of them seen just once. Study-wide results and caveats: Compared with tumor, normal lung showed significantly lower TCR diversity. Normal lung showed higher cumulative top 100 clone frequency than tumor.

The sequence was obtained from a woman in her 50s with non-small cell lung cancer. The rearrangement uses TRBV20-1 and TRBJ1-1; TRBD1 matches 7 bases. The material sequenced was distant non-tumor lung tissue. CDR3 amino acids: CSASRFPGQATDFF. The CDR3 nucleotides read TGCAGTGCTAGTCGTTTCCCTGGACAGGCGACCGATTTCTTT.